This T cell receptor beta chain was retrieved from a study of immune cell composition in non-small cell lung cancer (dated 2017 in TCRdb). With respect to the entire study: Histologic subtype was assigned using H&E plus p63, CK5, Napsin A and TTF-1 immunohistochemistry, mainly lung adenocarcinoma or squamous cell carcinoma. Using Adaptive Biotechnologies, the researchers ran TCR-beta sequencing on about 32 paired NSCLC tumour and non-adjacent lung specimens, along with about two dozen tumour-only specimens. Supplementary cohort #1 consisted of 9 to 11 lung adenocarcinoma cases with paired tumour/lung TCR-beta sequencing and with TIL populations generated to assess tumour reactivity. A handful of tumour specimens with TCR-beta data were of rare histological subtypes and were excluded from the subtype comparisons.

For this clone: Its antigen remains undetermined. One base away there is no much larger clone; base qualities are not given.

Genomic DNA was isolated with the QIAamp DNA kit from frozen aliquots of single-cell suspensions that had not been sorted. The tumour samples consisted of surgically resected non-small cell lung cancer tissue. Tissues arrived within 2 hours after resection and were immediately processed into single-cell suspensions. Tissue was broken up mechanically, digested enzymatically with DNase I, collagenase I and hyaluronidase for approximately 30 minutes at 37 degrees C, and then filtered and RBC-lysed. The germline V gene provides CDR1 MDHEN and CDR2 SYDVKM. Including cysteine and phenylalanine, the CDR3 has 15 amino acids. The retained sequence is limited to the CDR3, 45 bases, with the frame set at the first base. Relative to germline, V is 0 bases shorter and J is 4 bases shorter, with 12 bases between their ends. Overall study outcomes, separate from this receptor: The reactivity cohort was only approximately 9 cases, and tumour-reactive clones were not shown to share sequences with the dominant in vivo tumour-associated clones. Tumour-associated clones >0.5% were found in nearly half of NSCLC cases, namely in around 31% of adenocarcinomas versus 70% to 80% of squamous carcinomas. In 10 adenocarcinoma cases, maximal tumour-associated clone frequency correlated strongly with TIL tumour reactivity, whereas overall clonality did not. Significantly higher Top 10 clone scores and productive clonality were observed in lung squamous cell carcinoma than in lung adenocarcinoma tumours. Smoking pack-years did not significantly correlate with tumour TCR-beta clonality.

A two-step multiplex PCR was used to amplify TCR-beta CDR3 regions from genomic DNA, and Illumina-compatible adaptors were added in the second step. TCR-beta immunosequencing was carried out on an Illumina platform through the commercial immunoSEQ service. The original methods were these. Two measures summarised the repertoires: productive clonality, and Top 10 Clones, meaning the percentage of T-cell templates coming from the ten most frequent sequences. Productive clonality had a range of 0 to 1, where 1 means a monoclonal population. Using log10 scatter plots, tumour-associated clones were identified as sequences that made up at least 0.1% of tumour T-cell templates yet were absent from the matched non-adjacent lung. Analyses were done in GraphPad Prism7 and R, with Student's t-tests for two-group comparisons, ANOVA for stages, and linear regression for relationships. TCRdb limited this immuneACCESS table to in-frame rearrangements with V and J called. A share of clones is missing; checked studies link under half to unresolved V genes, and the rest is unexplained. V and J calls plus clone size are reproduced from that table; the DNA served to infer D and trimming. For this sample there are around 2,100 clones; over 75% appear just once. The ten largest clones take up 12% to 15% of the sample.

The TCR originated in a human donor with non-small cell lung cancer. Material for sequencing was lung tumor tissue. Rearrangement joined TRBV28 to TRBJ1-1; the D gene is possibly TRBD1, with 6 bases matching. The DNA is TGTGCCAGCAGTTTATGGGCAGGGGAGGGCACTGAAGCTTTCTTT. Translated, it reads CASSLWAGEGTEAFF.